What follows are 22 T cell receptor beta chains derived from one specimen sequenced in a study of T-cell reconstitution after alpha-beta-depleted transplantation in children. TCRbeta library preparation incorporated unique molecular identifiers. One entry per CDR3 protein results from TCRdb running MiXCR on the PCR reads. The sample has about 340,000 distinct CDR3 sequences, 10% to 13% seen once. The input for sequencing was PBMCs from the stem cell graft donor, taken from the stem cell graft. The receptors stem from a human donor who donated a stem cell graft to a child with acute lymphoblastic leukemia.

This clonotype was detected only a few times. This rearrangement joins TRBV7-9 to TRBJ2-1; TRBD2 is a possible D gene (6 bases). The CDR3 loop spans 13 amino acids. CDR1 and CDR2 from the germline V gene are SEHNR and FQNEAQ (reference sequence). V was shortened by 8 bases and J by 4 bases, with 12 bases between the two germline ends. The CDR3 nucleotides are TGTGCCAGCGGCGCGGCGGGGTACAATGAGCAGTTCTTC. As protein: CASGAAGYNEQFF.

V and J are TRBV7-9 and TRBJ2-5; perhaps D is TRBD1 or TRBD2 (5 bases each). The germline V and J ends were trimmed by 5 bases and 1 base, with 17 bases remaining between them. The CDR3 covers 16 residues. Germline values: CDR1 SEHNR, CDR2 FQNEAQ (reference sequence). Here the CDR3 reads CASSPPRGTVQETQYF. Written as DNA, the CDR3 is TGTGCCAGCAGCCCACCCCGAGGGACGGTCCAAGAGACCCAGTACTTC.

This clonotype was recorded a few times. The chain has TRBV7-2 and TRBJ1-2; D remains unclear. Trimming pared 0 bases from V and 0 bases from J, leaving 14 bases between. Germline lookup yields CDR1 SGHTA and CDR2 FQGNSA. The CDR3 has 17 amino acids. CDR3 in DNA: TGTGCCAGCAGCTTAGCGCTGTCAGGATCAGCTAACTATGGCTACACCTTC. Amino acid sequence: CASSLALSGSANYGYTF.

In DNA, the CDR3 is TGTGCCAGCAGCCCCCTGGGCCGTTCCTACGAGCAGTACTTC. Its protein product is CASSPLGRSYEQYF. This chain links TRBV7-2 with TRBJ2-7; no reliable D call. Germline values: CDR1 SGHTA, CDR2 FQGNSA. The CDR3 sequence is 14 residues long. V gave up 5 bases and J gave up 1 base, with 12 bases separating them.

The V gene is TRBV10-2, the J gene TRBJ2-1; 8 positions match TRBD2. V shed 6 bases, J shed 2 bases, and the junction held 9 bases outside the gene matches. CDR3 length: 16 amino acids. Per germline, CDR1 WSHSY and CDR2 SAAADI. The CDR3 sequence is CASSAPGTSAYNEQFF. The CDR3 nucleotides are TGCGCCAGCAGCGCACCCGGGACTAGTGCCTACAATGAGCAGTTCTTC.

The chain carries TRBV27 and TRBJ1-1, with D hard to call. This CDR3 comprises 15 residues. Trimming took off 2 bases at V and 3 bases at J, with 13 bases between the two ends. In germline, CDR1 is MNHEY, CDR2 SMNVEV (reference sequence). The CDR3 nucleotides are TGTGCCAGCAGTTTAAAGGTGCCGGGGTACACTGAAGCTTTCTTT. Its translation is CASSLKVPGYTEAFF.

This clonotype was recorded many times. This rearrangement joins TRBV20-1 to TRBJ2-7, with no clear D. This CDR3 has 14 amino acids. V shed 3 bases and J shed 2 bases, with 14 bases lying between them. Germline lookup yields CDR1 DFQATT and CDR2 SNEGSKA (reference sequence). The CDR3 DNA reads as TGCAGTGCTAGTGACCGATCCAGTCCCTACGAGCAGTACTTC. Translation: CSASDRSSPYEQYF.

This clonotype was observed a handful of times. The rearrangement links TRBV4-1 to TRBJ2-7; 11 bases line up with TRBD2. V lost 4 bases to trimming and J lost 5 bases; unmatched junction nucleotides: 13. Germline V CDR1 and CDR2: MGHRA, YSYEKL. The CDR3 is 17 amino acids. The CDR3 coding sequence is TGCGCCAGCAGCCCCCGGGCAGTACTAGCGGGAGCCCACGAGCAGTACTTC. Translating gives CASSPRAVLAGAHEQYF.

The sample holds a few counts of this clonotype. This chain connects TRBV3-1 to TRBJ2-7; D may correspond to TRBD1 or TRBD2 (5 bases each). The CDR3 extends over 15 amino acids. V lost 3 bases, J lost 3 bases, and 15 bases lay in between. Looked up from germline, CDR1 is LGHDT and CDR2 is YNNKEL (reference sequence). In DNA form, the CDR3 reads TGTGCCAGCAGCCATGCCGGGGACCGATTCTACGAGCAGTACTTC. This codes for CASSHAGDRFYEQYF.

The chain is built from TRBV7-9 and TRBJ2-3, with 9 bases identical to TRBD2. Germline V gives CDR1 SEHNR, CDR2 FQNEAQ (reference sequence). Germline trimming cut 4 bases from V and 3 bases from J; bases unmatched to any gene: 8. The CDR3 consists of 16 residues. The CDR3 spells CASSSSWTSETDTQYF. Here the CDR3 DNA reads TGTGCCAGCAGCTCCTCCTGGACTAGCGAGACAGATACGCAGTATTTT.

This clonotype was detected only a few times. This sequence joins TRBV20-1 and TRBJ2-1, with D tentatively TRBD2 (5 bases). The CDR3 loop spans 15 amino acids. V was trimmed by 3 bases and J by 0 bases, leaving 12 bases between them. Germline lookup yields CDR1 DFQATT and CDR2 SNEGSKA (reference sequence). CDR3 residues: CSARGTRRSYNEQFF. CDR3 nucleotide sequence: TGCAGTGCTAGGGGTACTAGACGCTCCTACAATGAGCAGTTCTTC.

The chain joins TRBV15 to TRBJ2-7, with 11 bases lining up with TRBD2. V shed 3 bases and J 5 bases; nucleotides not matched to a gene: 9. This CDR3 contains 16 residues. Germline assignment: CDR1 LNHNV and CDR2 YYDKDF (reference sequence). The CDR3 bases are TGTGCCACCAGCAGTCAACATAGCGGGAGGGAGAACGAGCAGTACTTC. It encodes CATSSQHSGRENEQYF. Variable domain in full (rest from reference TRBV15 and TRBJ2-7): DAMVIQNPRYQVTQFGKPVTLSCSQTLNHNVMYWYQQKSSQAPKLLFHYYDKDFNNEADTPDNFQSRRPNTSFCFLDIRSPGLGDTAMYLCATSSQHSGRENEQYFGPGTRLTVT.

V usage is TRBV4-1 and J usage is TRBJ1-5, with D uncertain. CDR1 is MGHRA, CDR2 YSYEKL, per germline. V shed 0 bases and J shed 7 bases, with 4 bases lying between them. The CDR3 runs to 12 residues. The CDR3, as DNA: TGCGCCAGCAGCCAAGAGGCCCAGCCCCAGCATTTT. It yields the protein CASSQEAQPQHF.

Here the CDR3 reads CASSAGDSPFEQYF. Here the CDR3 DNA reads TGTGCCAGCAGCGCAGGGGACAGTCCCTTTGAGCAGTACTTC. This chain joins TRBV7-6 and TRBJ2-7; 7 bases fit TRBD1. This CDR3 contains 14 residues. V was pared by 5 bases and J by 7 bases, with 11 bases of the junction left unmatched. Germline-derived CDR1 and CDR2 are SGHVS and FNYEAQ.

As concerns this clonotype: The junction departs from the called germline gene at one end, perhaps through a read error. The chain carries TRBV7-9 and TRBJ2-3; D remains unclear. Looked up from germline, CDR1 is SEHNR and CDR2 is FQNEAQ (reference sequence). There are 11 residues in the CDR3. The CDR3 spells CACSLVDTQYF. The CDR3 nucleotides are TGTGCCTGCAGCTTAGTGGATACGCAGTATTTT.

This clonotype was found many times. The chain combines TRBV4-3 with TRBJ2-1; 9 bases match TRBD2. V dropped 1 base and J dropped 6; count of bases not matched to a gene: 10. CDR3 length: 17 amino acids. The germline gives CDR1 LGHNA, CDR2 YSLEER. As DNA, the CDR3 is TGCGCCAGCAGCCAAGCTCGGCTAGCGGGATGGATCAATGAGCAGTTCTTC. Translated, it gives CASSQARLAGWINEQFF.

This clonotype was seen more than once but under ten times. The chain employs TRBV6-1 and TRBJ2-3; D remains ambiguous. Trimming stripped 5 bases from V and 0 bases from J, with 15 bases between. The length of the CDR3 is 16 residues. Germline assignment: CDR1 MNHNS and CDR2 SASEGT. CDR3 sequence: CASSRATFASTDTQYF. CDR3 DNA sequence: TGTGCCAGCAGTAGAGCGACATTCGCTAGCACAGATACGCAGTATTTT.

This clonotype was observed a few times. V usage is TRBV7-2 and J usage is TRBJ2-7; D tentatively reads TRBD1 or TRBD2 (5 bases each). V lost 1 base and J 7 bases, leaving 11 bases between the germline ends. Germline-derived CDR1 and CDR2 are SGHTA and FQGNSA. This CDR3 region has 13 residues. DNA of the CDR3: TGTGCCAGCAGCTTAGGGGACGGTCTTGAGCAGTACTTC. It is translated as CASSLGDGLEQYF.

At least ten counts were recorded for this clonotype. The V gene is TRBV15, the J gene TRBJ1-3; perhaps TRBD1 as D (5 bases). Germline-derived CDR1 and CDR2 are LNHNV and YYDKDF (reference sequence). V was cut by 0 bases and J by 0 bases, with 12 bases left in between. This CDR3 spans 17 amino acids. CDR3 DNA sequence: TGTGCCACCAGCAGAGATCCGGGGGGACGCTCTGGAAACACCATATATTTT. This codes for CATSRDPGGRSGNTIYF.

This clonotype was observed at least ten times. The CDR3 reads CASSRQGRTDTQYF. In nucleotides, the CDR3 is TGTGCCAGCAGTAGACAGGGGCGGACAGATACGCAGTATTTT. This chain joins TRBV12-3 or TRBV12-4 and TRBJ2-3; 8 bases fit TRBD1. There are 14 residues in the CDR3. J gave up 3 bases and V 5 bases, and 4 bases lay outside the gene matches.

V gene TRBV7-2 combines with J gene TRBJ2-5, with 12 nucleotides matching TRBD1. Germline V gene lookup returns CDR1 SGHTA and CDR2 FQGNSA. J was trimmed by 2 bases and V by 5 bases; bases with no gene match: 3. The CDR3 totals 15 residues. The CDR3: CASSRDRGLQETQYF. The DNA of the CDR3 is TGTGCCAGCAGCCGGGACAGGGGGCTTCAAGAGACCCAGTACTTC.

This clonotype occurred many times. The rearrangement links TRBV5-6 to TRBJ2-7; D remains unclear. The germline V gene encodes CDR1 SGHDT and CDR2 YYEEEE. V was shortened by 3 bases and J by 0 bases, with 7 bases between the two germline ends. This CDR3 has 13 residues. Written as DNA, the CDR3 is TGTGCCAGCAGCTCGACTGACTCCTACGAGCAGTACTTC. It translates to CASSSTDSYEQYF.